The 12 T cell receptor beta chains below were found in one sample sequenced in a study of shared clonotypes between healthy human individuals. Data came from immunoSEQ multiplex PCR; TCRdb stores just in-frame clones and leaves some out. Altogether 2 million to 2.5 million clones are present, approximately 90% being singletons, with the ten largest covering 0.37%. Sequencing was done on a sample of naive CD4+ T cells from PBMCs. Subset: CD45RA+ positively selected. All receptors derive from a man aged 18 to 30 in good health. Some clones in this sample may be carry-over from other donors' samples.

The V and J genes are TRBV18 and TRBJ2-1; D gene ambiguous. This CDR3 is built from 12 residues. Germline values: CDR1 KGHSH, CDR2 LQKENI. The V gene lost 6 bases and the J gene lost 8 bases, with 11 bases spanning the gap. The CDR3 is CASSRGNYEQFF. CDR3 coding DNA: TGTGCCAGCTCGAGAGGAAACTATGAGCAGTTCTTC.

On this clone itself: The sample has other DNA sequences that encode this CDR3 too. The rearrangement links TRBV7-2 to TRBJ2-1, with D maybe TRBD2 (5 bases). CDR1 is SGHTA, CDR2 FQGNSA, per germline. Between the trimmed V and J ends, which lost 1 base and 1 base, there was a span of 11 bases. This CDR3 has 16 residues. CDR3 nucleotide sequence: TGTGCCAGCAGCTTAGGCCTAGCTGTTTCCTACAATGAGCAGTTCTTC. Translated, it gives CASSLGLAVSYNEQFF. Filled out from reference TRBV7-2 and TRBJ2-1, the complete variable domain reads GAGVSQSPSNKVTEKGKDVELRCDPISGHTALYWYRQSLGQGLEFLIYFQGNSAPDKSGLPSDRFSAERTGGSVSTLTIQRTQQEDSAVYLCASSLGLAVSYNEQFFGPGTRLTVL.

This chain links TRBV19 with TRBJ2-7; 11 bases fit TRBD1. The J segment lost 7 bases and the V segment lost 3 bases, leaving 8 bases of the junction unmatched. CDR3 length equals 15 residues. Germline V gene data show CDR1 as LNHDA and CDR2 as SQIVND (reference sequence). The CDR3 coding sequence is TGTGCCAGTAGTATGGTTGGGACAGGGGGTCGGGAGCAGTACTTC. This gives the protein CASSMVGTGGREQYF.

Worth noting for this clone: At one of its ends the junction is not consistent with the germline gene, which may arise from a read error. V is TRBV6-1 and J is TRBJ2-1, with no clear D. The CDR3 consists of 15 residues. Germline-derived CDR1 and CDR2 are MNHNS and SASEGT. CDR3 region: CASSQEILGYSEQFF. CDR3 nucleotides: TGTGCCAGCAGTCAAGAGATTCTAGGGTACAGTGAGCAGTTCTTC.

This chain uses TRBV7-2 with TRBJ2-7; D not certain. The CDR3 has 15 residues. V lost 1 base and J lost 0, with 10 bases in between. Germline CDR1 and CDR2: SGHTA and FQGNSA. In DNA, the CDR3 is TGTGCCAGCAGCTTAGAAGACGGTAGCTCCTACGAGCAGTACTTC. This translates into CASSLEDGSSYEQYF.

The rearrangement joins TRBV7-6 to TRBJ2-5; D gene unclear. Germline V gene lookup returns CDR1 SGHVS and CDR2 FNYEAQ. This CDR3 comprises 13 residues. V was clipped by 5 bases and J by 4 bases, with 11 bases between them. This CDR3 reads CASSPSRIETQYF. The DNA for the CDR3 is TGTGCCAGCAGCCCCTCAAGGATAGAGACCCAGTACTTC.

The chain has TRBV10-2 and TRBJ2-5, with unresolved D. Germline lookup yields CDR1 WSHSY and CDR2 SAAADI. This CDR3 has 13 amino acids. Deletions cut 7 bases from V and 3 bases from J, with 12 bases between. DNA for the CDR3: TGCGCCAGCAAGAGACCGGCTGAAGAGACCCAGTACTTC. Residues: CASKRPAEETQYF.

The sample holds one count of this clone. The rearrangement joins TRBV28 to TRBJ2-1; 7 nucleotides agree with TRBD1. Germline CDR1 and CDR2: MDHEN and SYDVKM. Trimming removed 5 bases from V and 3 bases from J; junction bases left unmatched: 10. The CDR3 runs to 16 residues. CDR3 protein: CASSRTGTVSYNEQFF. DNA of the CDR3: TGTGCCAGCAGTCGAACCGGGACAGTAAGCTACAATGAGCAGTTCTTC.

This chain links TRBV7-9 with TRBJ2-1; 7 nucleotides agree with TRBD1. CDR1 is SEHNR, CDR2 FQNEAQ, per germline (reference sequence). This CDR3 is 11 amino acids long. Trimming removed 7 bases from V and 7 bases from J; junction bases left unmatched: 1. CDR3: CASTQGNEQFF. As DNA, the CDR3 is TGTGCCAGCACACAGGGGAATGAGCAGTTCTTC.

V gene TRBV6-1 combines with J gene TRBJ1-3, with D perhaps TRBD1 (6 bases). The germline CDR1 and CDR2 sequences are MNHNS and SASEGT. The CDR3 loop spans 14 amino acids. V was clipped by 6 bases and J by 2 bases, with 11 bases between them. For the CDR3, the DNA is TGTGCCAGCAGGGTGACAGGTGCTGGAAACACCATATATTTT. Translating gives CASRVTGAGNTIYF.

The chain carries TRBV30 and TRBJ2-7, with 7 positions matching TRBD2. The CDR3 is 15 residues long. The germline CDR1 and CDR2 sequences are GTSNPN and SVGIG (reference sequence). J gave up 2 bases and V 0 bases, and 7 bases lay outside the gene matches. CDR3 in amino acids: CAWSVLGRAAYEQYF. The DNA of the CDR3 is TGTGCCTGGAGTGTACTGGGGAGGGCAGCCTACGAGCAGTACTTC.

This clone was seen just once. The CDR3 coding sequence is TGTGCCAGTAGCCAGGGGCGGTACAATGAGCAGTTCTTC. Amino acids: CASSQGRYNEQFF. The genes are TRBV19 and TRBJ2-1, with TRBD1 as a possible D gene (6 bases). Trimming pared 6 bases from V and 4 bases from J, leaving 10 bases between. Germline CDR1 and CDR2: LNHDA and SQIVND (reference sequence). The CDR3 spans 13 residues.